In this sample, the clone carrying this T cell receptor (beta chain) turned up many times. Its antigen is as yet unknown. The germline V gene encodes CDR1 SGHAT and CDR2 FQNNGV. This CDR3 has 13 residues. Deletions cut 1 base from V and 6 bases from J, with 6 bases between. This specimen comes from a study of CD8 T cells in ankylosing spondylitis. Study-level points and caveats: Disease-linked clones were found to be CD8+ and relatively rare in peripheral blood. Typical of ankylosing spondylitis blood, it appeared, was a TCR beta motif of under 10 highly homologous variants. There were earlier reports of some motif variants in reactive arthritis synovial fluid and blood.

Quantitative 5'-RACE with molecular barcodes produced the TCR beta libraries. Each CDR3 protein gets one entry after TCRdb re-called the 5' RACE reads with MiXCR. The data contain about 220,000 distinct CDR3 sequences, about a sixth of them seen just once; the ten biggest clones take up roughly 46%. This TCR came from a male donor with ankylosing spondylitis. The chain couples TRBV11-2 to TRBJ1-4; D call uncertain. The sequencing sample was made of blood, either unsorted or a sorted T cell fraction (not recorded which). The CDR3 reads CASSLAGDEKLFF. CDR3 bases: TGTGCCAGCAGCTTAGCAGGTGATGAAAAACTGTTTTTT.